Following are 32 T cell receptor beta chains from one sample sequenced in a study of cytomegalovirus exposure and HLA in healthy donors. The study ran its PCR with 60 Vbeta and 13 Jbeta primers. Sequencing was performed with immunoSEQ multiplex PCR; in TCRdb, only in-frame clones are kept and a portion is missing. The table shows some 90,000 clones, with 80% occurring only once. The sequencing input was PBMCs. These receptors were obtained from a woman in her forties or fifties in good health and CMV-seropositive.

The gene calls are TRBV6-4 and TRBJ2-2, with 12 nucleotides matching TRBD2. CDR1 is MRHNA and CDR2 is SNTAGT in the germline V gene. Losses at the gene ends were 5 bases for V and 3 bases for J; bases not matched to a gene: 1. There are 15 residues in the CDR3. The CDR3 spells CASSRLAGDTGELFF. CDR3 in DNA: TGTGCCAGCAGTCGACTAGCGGGAGACACCGGGGAGCTGTTTTTT.

V usage is TRBV5-4 and J usage is TRBJ2-1, with 8 nucleotides matching TRBD2. This CDR3 region has 18 residues. CDR1 is SGHNT, CDR2 YYREEE, per germline (reference sequence). V lost 0 bases to trimming and J lost 0 bases; unmatched junction nucleotides: 8. Here the CDR3 DNA reads TGTGCCAGCAGCTTGGTTCGGACTAGCAAGAGCTCCTACAATGAGCAGTTCTTC. It codes for CASSLVRTSKSSYNEQFF.

V and J are TRBV30 and TRBJ2-7; 9 nucleotides align to TRBD1. V shed 6 bases, J shed 2 bases, and the junction held 5 bases outside the gene matches. CDR3 length equals 13 residues. The V gene's germline CDR1 is GTSNPN and CDR2 SVGIG (reference sequence). The chain's CDR3 is CACGTGHTYEQYF. CDR3 bases: TGTGCCTGTGGGACAGGGCACACCTACGAGCAGTACTTC.

The chain links TRBV19 to TRBJ2-5, with a possible D match to TRBD1 (6 bases). Germline V CDR1 and CDR2: LNHDA, SQIVND (reference sequence). The CDR3 has 14 residues. Trimming cost V 3 bases and J 5 bases, with 13 bases left between them. The chain's CDR3 is CASSIRAGAETQYF. CDR3 nucleotides: TGTGCCAGTAGTATTCGGGCAGGGGCGGAGACCCAGTACTTC. Looking up the rest from reference TRBV19 and TRBJ2-5 gives the full variable domain: DGGITQSPKYLFRKEGQNVTLSCEQNLNHDAMYWYRQDPGQGLRLIYYSQIVNDFQKGDIAEGYSVSREKKESFPLTVTSAQKNPTAFYLCASSIRAGAETQYFGPGTRLLVL.

The chain is built from TRBV13 and TRBJ1-1, with 7 nucleotides matching TRBD1. Germline V gives CDR1 PRHDT, CDR2 FYEKMQ (reference sequence). The CDR3 runs to 16 residues. Trimming cost V 5 bases and J 1 base; bases outside gene matches: 10. This CDR3 reads CASSGGGRGKNTEAFF. In nucleotides, the CDR3 is TGTGCCAGCAGCGGAGGGGGCAGGGGCAAGAACACTGAAGCTTTCTTT.

The gene calls are TRBV14 and TRBJ2-7; TRBD2 might be the D (5 bases). Per germline, CDR1 SGHDN and CDR2 FVKESK. Trimming shortened V by 0 bases and J by 2 bases, and 8 bases separated the two germline ends. The CDR3 sequence is 14 residues long. CDR3 DNA: TGTGCCAGCAGCCAAGATACGGGGACCTACGAGCAGTACTTC. Amino acids: CASSQDTGTYEQYF.

This clone has just a few counts. The chain recombines TRBV6-1 with TRBJ1-2; D unresolved. V lost 6 bases and J 8 bases, leaving 16 bases between the germline ends. Germline lookup yields CDR1 MNHNS and CDR2 SASEGT. This CDR3 contains 13 residues. In nucleotides, the CDR3 is TGTGCCAGCAGCGTGGGAGGGCAGAGGGGCTACACCTTC. Translation gives CASSVGGQRGYTF.

The chain combines TRBV5-1 with TRBJ1-1, with 7 bases matching TRBD1. The CDR3 runs to 14 residues. Germline V gene sequence: CDR1 SGHRS, CDR2 YFSETQ. Trimming at V came to 0 bases and at J to 6 bases, leaving 5 bases not matched to a gene. The CDR3 DNA is TGCGCCAGCAGCTTGGGACAGGGAAAGCCTGAAGCTTTCTTT. Translating it yields CASSLGQGKPEAFF.

The rearrangement uses TRBV10-3 and TRBJ1-5; 8 nucleotides agree with TRBD1. The germline V gene has CDR1 ENHRY and CDR2 SYGVKD. The length of the CDR3 is 15 residues. V lost 3 bases to trimming and J lost 7 bases; unmatched junction nucleotides: 8. CDR3 nucleotides: TGTGCCATCAGTGAAAAACAGGGGGGCTGGCAGCCCCAGCATTTT. Its translation is CAISEKQGGWQPQHF.

This clone was seen a few times. The CDR3 loop reads CASSRGGGRERQYF. The CDR3 bases are TGTGCCAGCAGCCGCGGGGGGGGCAGGGAGCGGCAGTACTTC. The chain links TRBV7-3 to TRBJ2-5; 9 bases align to TRBD2. CDR1 and CDR2 (germline): SGHTA, FQGTGA. The trim removed 5 bases at V and 11 bases at J, leaving 12 bases unmatched. CDR3 length equals 14 residues.

This chain links TRBV19 with TRBJ1-5; 7 nucleotides match TRBD1. Germline assignment: CDR1 LNHDA and CDR2 SQIVND (reference sequence). With 5 bases clipped from V and 2 bases from J, the junction kept 3 bases outside the gene matches. This CDR3 comprises 14 residues. The CDR3 reads CASSPTGGNQPQHF. In nucleotides, the CDR3 is TGTGCCAGTAGTCCCACAGGGGGCAATCAGCCCCAGCATTTT.

The chain has TRBV5-1 and TRBJ1-4, with D uncertain. Germline V lookup: CDR1 SGHRS, CDR2 YFSETQ. V was cut by 0 bases and J by 8 bases, with 8 bases left in between. The length of the CDR3 is 13 residues. CDR3 nucleotide sequence: TGCGCCAGCAGCTTGGACGGGGTGGAAAAACTGTTTTTT. Translated: CASSLDGVEKLFF.

The chain links TRBV9 to TRBJ1-2; TRBD1 agrees at 8 bases. Germline values: CDR1 SGDLS, CDR2 YYNGEE. With V trimmed by 3 bases and J by 6 bases, 10 bases remained unmatched. The length of the CDR3 is 15 residues. CDR3 residues: CASSANQGAGNGYTF. As DNA, the CDR3 is TGTGCCAGCAGCGCGAACCAGGGGGCTGGTAATGGCTACACCTTC.

The chain links TRBV29-1 to TRBJ2-7; TRBD2 aligns across 7 bases. The CDR3 extends over 12 amino acids. CDR1 is SQVTM and CDR2 is ANQGSEA in the germline V gene. V lost 3 bases to trimming and J lost 6 bases; unmatched junction nucleotides: 5. The CDR3 DNA follows: TGCAGCGTTGACGGGACGGGGGGCGAGCAGTACGTC. This codes for CSVDGTGGEQYV.

The CDR3 here is CASSLRGGLGYTF. The CDR3 nucleotides are TGTGCCAGCAGCTTGAGAGGGGGTCTTGGCTACACCTTC. The V call is TRBV5-4, the J call TRBJ1-2; D is possibly TRBD1 (6 bases). V was trimmed by 1 base and J by 7 bases, leaving 11 bases between them. CDR1 SGHNT and CDR2 YYREEE come from the germline V gene (reference sequence). The length of the CDR3 is 13 residues.

V gene TRBV7-2 combines with J gene TRBJ1-4, with TRBD1 matching 7 bases. With V trimmed by 1 base and J by 8 bases, 7 bases remained unmatched. The CDR3 totals 15 residues. The germline V gene encodes CDR1 SGHTA and CDR2 FQGNSA. CDR3 sequence reads: CASSLDRGLGEKLFF. In DNA, the CDR3 is TGTGCCAGCAGCTTAGATAGGGGGCTCGGGGAAAAACTGTTTTTT.

The chain is built from TRBV19 and TRBJ1-2; D ambiguous. V shed 0 bases and J shed 1 base, with 9 bases lying between them. This CDR3 contains 15 residues. Per germline, CDR1 LNHDA and CDR2 SQIVND (reference sequence). The CDR3 here is CASSIEANYNYGYTF. CDR3 sequence (DNA): TGTGCCAGTAGTATAGAGGCCAACTATAACTATGGCTACACCTTC.

The CDR3 DNA sequence: TGTGCCAGCAGTTATCGGACAGGGGGTGACAATGAGCAGTTCTTC. Translated: CASSYRTGGDNEQFF. The chain is built from TRBV27 and TRBJ2-1; 10 bases line up with TRBD1. V lost 4 bases, J lost 5 bases, and 5 bases stayed unmatched. CDR1 and CDR2 (germline): MNHEY, SMNVEV (reference sequence). This CDR3 spans 15 amino acids.

The CDR3 DNA is TGTGCCAGTAGTATTGAGAACAGGGGGCGGCCGAACACCGGGGAGCTGTTTTTT. This codes for CASSIENRGRPNTGELFF. The rearrangement links TRBV19 to TRBJ2-2; 9 bases map to TRBD1. CDR1 is LNHDA, CDR2 SQIVND, per germline (reference sequence). This CDR3 is 18 amino acids long. The V segment lost 3 bases and the J segment 0 bases; nucleotides outside the gene matches: 8. Full variable domain (missing parts from reference TRBV19 and TRBJ2-2): DGGITQSPKYLFRKEGQNVTLSCEQNLNHDAMYWYRQDPGQGLRLIYYSQIVNDFQKGDIAEGYSVSREKKESFPLTVTSAQKNPTAFYLCASSIENRGRPNTGELFFGEGSRLTVL.

CDR3 residues: CASSYSMEGLGYGYTF. CDR3 bases: TGTGCCAGCAGTTACTCGATGGAGGGTTTAGGGTATGGCTACACCTTC. This chain connects TRBV6-6 to TRBJ1-2, with D uncertain. The CDR3 loop spans 16 amino acids. The germline CDR1 and CDR2 sequences are MNHNY and SVGAGI (reference sequence). V lost 0 bases to trimming and J lost 5 bases, with 16 bases between them.

The chain recombines TRBV4-2 with TRBJ2-5; TRBD2 matches at 8 bases. The germline V gene has CDR1 LGHNA and CDR2 YNFKEQ. J gave up 5 bases and V 4 bases, and 15 bases lay outside the gene matches. The CDR3 runs 17 residues. For the CDR3, the DNA is TGTGCCAGCAGCCCCGCTTCTTCGGGACCGGGGGGGGAGACCCAGTACTTC. Translating it yields CASSPASSGPGGETQYF.

This rearrangement joins TRBV29-1 to TRBJ1-2; maybe TRBD1 (5 bases). Germline CDR1 and CDR2: SQVTM and ANQGSEA. The CDR3 totals 11 residues. The ends were cut back, 6 bases at V and 5 bases at J, with 10 bases in the middle. CDR3 amino acids: CSVQGLYGYTF. DNA for the CDR3: TGCAGCGTGCAGGGCTTATATGGCTACACCTTC.

Only a few counts were recorded for this clone. The genes are TRBV5-1 and TRBJ2-1, with D perhaps matching TRBD2 (6 bases). The CDR3 extends over 15 amino acids. The germline gives CDR1 SGHRS, CDR2 YFSETQ. V lost 6 bases to trimming and J lost 3 bases, with 16 bases between them. The CDR3 DNA is TGCGCCAGCACTGACACGGGAGCGAACTACAATGAGCAGTTCTTC. Translation: CASTDTGANYNEQFF.

This clone was detected a few times. The chain has TRBV10-1 and TRBJ1-1, with D hard to call. This CDR3 has 13 residues. Trimming took off 2 bases at V and 0 bases at J, with 4 bases between the two ends. The V gene's germline CDR1 is WNHNN and CDR2 SYGVQD (reference sequence). The CDR3, as DNA: TGCGCCAGCAGTGAGAATATGAACACTGAAGCTTTCTTT. Translation gives CASSENMNTEAFF.

This sequence joins TRBV18 and TRBJ2-7; a possible D gene is TRBD2 (5 bases). Looked up from germline, CDR1 is KGHSH and CDR2 is LQKENI. This CDR3 spans 14 amino acids. V dropped 3 bases and J dropped 6 bases, with 15 bases sitting between them. CDR3 loop: CASSPKVWESEQYF. CDR3 in DNA: TGTGCCAGCTCACCGAAGGTATGGGAGAGCGAGCAGTACTTC. Full variable domain (remainder filled in from reference TRBV18 and TRBJ2-7): NAGVMQNPRHLVRRRGQEARLRCSPMKGHSHVYWYRQLPEEGLKFMVYLQKENIIDESGMPKERFSAEFPKEGPSILRIQQVVRGDSAAYFCASSPKVWESEQYFGPGTRLTVT.

The V gene is TRBV7-3, the J gene TRBJ2-1, with TRBD2 matching 8 bases. Germline V gene lookup returns CDR1 SGHTA and CDR2 FQGTGA. The CDR3 is made up of 15 amino acids. V lost 7 bases to trimming and J lost 6 bases; unmatched junction nucleotides: 11. CDR3 residues: CASIAGGEKGNEQFF. The CDR3 bases are TGTGCCAGCATCGCGGGGGGAGAAAAGGGCAATGAGCAGTTCTTC.

This sequence joins TRBV5-4 and TRBJ2-1; D may be TRBD2 (6 bases). The V end lost 4 bases, the J end lost 6 bases, and 17 bases lay between the germline ends. This CDR3 is built from 15 residues. Germline V lookup: CDR1 SGHNT, CDR2 YYREEE (reference sequence). The CDR3 region is CASSAGVGGINEQFF. DNA for the CDR3: TGTGCCAGCAGCGCCGGTGTGGGCGGGATCAATGAGCAGTTCTTC.

The V call is TRBV11-1, the J call TRBJ2-7; TRBD2 matches at 8 bases. The V gene's germline CDR1 is SGHAT and CDR2 FQDESV (reference sequence). The length of the CDR3 is 14 residues. With V trimmed by 7 bases and J by 5 bases, 10 bases remained unmatched. Written as DNA, the CDR3 is TGTGCCAGCAAGGTCCAGCGGGGGTTCGACGAGCAGTACTTC. It translates to CASKVQRGFDEQYF.

On this clone itself: One end of the junction varies from germline; a read error may be responsible. This chain connects TRBV7-2 to TRBJ1-1; D uncertain. Per the germline V gene, CDR1 is SGHTA and CDR2 is FQGNSA. The CDR3 sequence is 13 residues long. The CDR3 is CAGSLRENTEAFF. CDR3 bases: TGTGCCGGCAGCTTACGGGAGAACACTGAAGCTTTCTTT.

The V gene is TRBV7-3, the J gene TRBJ2-1; D unresolved. The germline V gene has CDR1 SGHTA and CDR2 FQGTGA. The CDR3 has 12 amino acids. Trimming took 6 bases from V and 9 from J, leaving 12 bases between them. The chain's CDR3 is CASSSRLGEQFF. DNA for the CDR3: TGTGCCAGCAGTTCTAGGCTGGGTGAGCAGTTCTTC.

The V call is TRBV11-3, the J call TRBJ2-3, with 10 bases that match TRBD2. Trimming removed 2 bases from V and 2 bases from J; junction bases left unmatched: 4. Germline CDR1 SGHNT, CDR2 YENEEA. The CDR3 length is 16 residues. The DNA for the CDR3 is TGTGCCAGCAGCTTAAAACTAGCGGGACCCACAGATACGCAGTATTTT. Encoded protein: CASSLKLAGPTDTQYF. Looking up the rest from reference TRBV11-3 and TRBJ2-3 gives the full variable domain: EAGVVQSPRYKIIEKKQPVAFWCNPISGHNTLYWYLQNLGQGPELLIRYENEEAVDDSQLPKDRFSAERLKGVDSTLKIQPAELGDSAVYLCASSLKLAGPTDTQYFGPGTRLTVL.

The gene calls are TRBV19 and TRBJ1-2, with 7 bases lining up with TRBD1. CDR1 is LNHDA and CDR2 is SQIVND in the germline V gene (reference sequence). The trim removed 6 bases at V and 6 bases at J, leaving 16 bases unmatched. The CDR3 runs 16 residues. In nucleotides, the CDR3 is TGTGCCAGTAGGGACTTGATGACAGGGCTTTTTGATGGCTACACCTTC. It is translated as CASRDLMTGLFDGYTF.